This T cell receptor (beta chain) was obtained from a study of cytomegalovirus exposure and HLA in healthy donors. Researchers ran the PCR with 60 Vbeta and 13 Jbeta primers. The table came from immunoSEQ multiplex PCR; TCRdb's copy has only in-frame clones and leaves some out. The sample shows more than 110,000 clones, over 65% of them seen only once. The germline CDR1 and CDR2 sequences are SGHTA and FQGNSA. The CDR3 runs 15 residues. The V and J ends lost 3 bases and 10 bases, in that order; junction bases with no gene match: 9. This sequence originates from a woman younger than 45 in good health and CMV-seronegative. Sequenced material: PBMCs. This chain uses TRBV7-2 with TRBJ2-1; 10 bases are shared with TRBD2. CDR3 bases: TGTGCCAGCAGCTTTAGGAAGCGGGAGGGGGAGGAGCAGTTCTTC. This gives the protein CASSFRKREGEEQFF.